These 17 T cell receptor beta chains were all obtained from the same sample, sequenced in a study of shared clonotypes between healthy human individuals. TCRdb's table, derived via immunoSEQ multiplex PCR, lists solely in-frame clones and lacks some. The sample holds about 690,000 clones, 90% seen once. The sample comprised memory CD8+ T cells from PBMCs. Subset noted: CD45RO+ cells pooled with CCR7-negative TemRA cells. The receptors stem from a man between 18 and 29 years old in good health. Some clones in this sample may be carry-over from other donors' samples.

This chain's CDR3 is CASSPFVSGTGRIVRAYEQYF. CDR3 DNA: TGCGCCAGCAGCCCGTTCGTATCCGGGACAGGGAGAATAGTAAGGGCCTACGAGCAGTACTTC. This rearrangement joins TRBV4-1 to TRBJ2-7, with 9 bases aligning to TRBD1. Germline CDR1 reads MGHRA; CDR2 reads YSYEKL. This CDR3 comprises 21 residues. The trim removed 4 bases at V and 2 bases at J, leaving 24 bases unmatched.

V is TRBV7-9 and J is TRBJ1-1; 8 bases match TRBD1. This CDR3 is 15 amino acids long. V lost 5 bases and J lost 4; bases outside the gene matches: 9. Germline CDR1 SEHNR, CDR2 FQNEAQ (reference sequence). The CDR3 here is CASSTIRGQVTEAFF. In nucleotides, the CDR3 is TGTGCCAGCAGCACGATCAGGGGGCAGGTCACTGAAGCTTTCTTT.

Notes on this clone: Different DNA sequences within this sample yield the same CDR3. The CDR3 sequence: CASSPSTGLAGVQETQYF. CDR3 in DNA: TGTGCCAGCTCACCGTCAACCGGGCTAGCGGGAGTACAAGAGACCCAGTACTTC. V is TRBV18 and J is TRBJ2-5; 10 positions agree with TRBD2. V was pared by 3 bases and J by 2 bases, with 12 bases of the junction left unmatched. CDR1 is KGHSH, CDR2 LQKENI, per germline. The CDR3 consists of 18 residues.

J is TRBJ1-1 and V is TRBV7-9; D gene unclear. This CDR3 region has 14 residues. The germline V gene encodes CDR1 SEHNR and CDR2 FQNEAQ (reference sequence). V was shortened by 4 bases and J by 1 base, with 10 bases between the two germline ends. CDR3 amino acids: CASSSDIRNTEAFF. CDR3 DNA: TGTGCCAGCAGCTCAGATATACGGAACACTGAAGCTTTCTTT. The full variable domain, rest sourced from reference TRBV7-9 and TRBJ1-1, is DTGVSQNPRHKITKRGQNVTFRCDPISEHNRLYWYRQTLGQGPEFLTYFQNEAQLEKSRLLSDRFSAERPKGSFSTLEIQRTEQGDSAMYLCASSSDIRNTEAFFGQGTRLTVV.

The chain couples TRBV4-3 to TRBJ1-5; TRBD1 matches 8 bases. The CDR3 covers 19 residues. Germline lookup yields CDR1 LGHNA and CDR2 YSLEER. The junction had 14 bases not matched to a gene; V was cut back by 1 base and J by 3 bases. CDR3 bases: TGCGCCAGCAGCCAAGTTCTTCGTGCGGGACAGGACCCCAATCAGCCCCAGCATTTT. Translation gives CASSQVLRAGQDPNQPQHF.

This chain connects TRBV28 to TRBJ2-1; D perhaps matches TRBD1 (6 bases). The CDR3 sequence is 16 residues long. V lost 8 bases and J 1 base, leaving 18 bases between the germline ends. Germline V gene lookup returns CDR1 MDHEN and CDR2 SYDVKM. CDR3 loop: CASLGTIYGSYNEQFF. Here the CDR3 DNA reads TGTGCCAGCCTCGGGACAATTTATGGGTCCTACAATGAGCAGTTCTTC.

This sequence joins TRBV5-1 and TRBJ1-6; D gene uncertain. CDR3 length: 13 residues. V was pared by 6 bases and J by 10 bases, with 14 bases between. Per the germline V gene, CDR1 is SGHRS and CDR2 is YFSETQ. This chain's CDR3 is CASTMEVGSPLHF. In DNA, the CDR3 is TGCGCCAGCACCATGGAAGTTGGGTCACCCCTCCACTTT.

This chain joins TRBV10-2 and TRBJ2-3; D gene uncertain. Germline values: CDR1 WSHSY, CDR2 SAAADI. Between the trimmed V and J ends, which lost 0 bases and 4 bases, there was a span of 2 bases. This CDR3 spans 12 amino acids. Here the CDR3 DNA reads TGCGCCAGCAGTGAGTCTTCAGATACGCAGTATTTT. Encoded protein: CASSESSDTQYF.

The chain joins TRBV28 to TRBJ2-1; D is uncertain. Germline loops: CDR1 MDHEN, CDR2 SYDVKM. CDR3 length equals 16 residues. Trimming removed 1 base at V and 10 bases at J, with 20 bases between. Here the CDR3 DNA reads TGTGCCAGCAGTTTATCCCTTATCGGAGACATTGGAGAGCAGTTCTTC. It is translated as CASSLSLIGDIGEQFF.

This chain joins TRBV27 and TRBJ2-7; perhaps TRBD1 as D (7 bases). Per the germline V gene, CDR1 is MNHEY and CDR2 is SMNVEV (reference sequence). V gave up 8 bases and J gave up 4 bases, with 15 bases separating them. The CDR3 sequence is 13 residues long. The CDR3 coding sequence is TGTGCCAGCCGATCCAGGGGGGAATACGAGCAGTACTTC. It encodes CASRSRGEYEQYF.

A single count supports this clone. The chain carries TRBV11-2 and TRBJ2-7; tentative D call: TRBD1 (6 bases). CDR1 and CDR2 (germline): SGHAT, FQNNGV. Trimming shortened V by 1 base and J by 2 bases, and 15 bases separated the two germline ends. The CDR3 length is 16 residues. The CDR3 region has the DNA TGTGCCAGCAGCTTAGGGCCTGGGACACCTACCTACGAGCAGTACTTC. This codes for CASSLGPGTPTYEQYF.

This chain uses TRBV4-1 with TRBJ1-2; 7 bases map to TRBD1. The CDR3 has 13 residues. From germline, CDR1 is MGHRA and CDR2 YSYEKL. Trimming cost V 4 bases and J 6 bases; bases outside gene matches: 5. The CDR3 loop reads CASSPDRVNGYTF. CDR3 nucleotides: TGCGCCAGCAGCCCCGACAGGGTAAATGGCTACACCTTC.

V and J are TRBV11-2 and TRBJ2-1, with 9 bases aligning to TRBD2. The ends lost 5 bases at V and 5 bases at J; junction bases unmatched: 13. CDR1 is SGHAT and CDR2 is FQNNGV in the germline V gene. The CDR3 length is 17 residues. Here the CDR3 reads CASSPGAGGSHNNEQFF. Here the CDR3 DNA reads TGTGCCAGCAGCCCGGGAGCGGGAGGCTCCCACAACAATGAGCAGTTCTTC.

The genes are TRBV9 and TRBJ2-2; 14 bases line up with TRBD2. Germline V gene sequence: CDR1 SGDLS, CDR2 YYNGEE. With V trimmed by 4 bases and J by 1 base, 6 bases remained unmatched. The CDR3 length is 18 residues. CDR3 nucleotide sequence: TGTGCCAGCAGCCCCGGACTAGCGGGAGGAATGAACACCGGGGAGCTGTTTTTT. This gives the protein CASSPGLAGGMNTGELFF. Full variable domain (remainder filled in from reference TRBV9 and TRBJ2-2): DSGVTQTPKHLITATGQRVTLRCSPRSGDLSVYWYQQSLDQGLQFLIQYYNGEERAKGNILERFSAQQFPDLHSELNLSSLELGDSALYFCASSPGLAGGMNTGELFFGEGSRLTVL.

The chain carries TRBV15 and TRBJ2-2; 8 positions match TRBD2. V lost 8 bases to trimming and J lost 6 bases; unmatched junction nucleotides: 5. Germline CDR1 and CDR2: LNHNV and YYDKDF (reference sequence). The CDR3 is 13 residues long. This chain's CDR3 is CATRGGDPGELFF. The CDR3 DNA is TGTGCCACCCGGGGGGGGGACCCCGGGGAGCTGTTTTTT.

The CDR3 coding sequence is TGTGCCAGCAGCTCCAGGGGAATCGGGGAGCTGTTTTTT. This encodes CASSSRGIGELFF. This chain links TRBV7-3 with TRBJ2-2, with D tentatively TRBD1 (6 bases). This CDR3 has 13 residues. The germline V and J ends were trimmed by 4 bases and 7 bases, with 10 bases remaining between them. Germline V CDR1 and CDR2: SGHTA, FQGTGA. Based on the CDR3 plus reference TRBV7-3 and TRBJ2-2, the full variable domain is GAGVSQTPSNKVTEKGKYVELRCDPISGHTALYWYRQSLGQGPEFLIYFQGTGAADDSGLPNDRFFAVRPEGSVSTLKIQRTERGDSAVYLCASSSRGIGELFFGEGSRLTVL.

This sequence joins TRBV7-9 and TRBJ2-3; weak D call: TRBD2 (5 bases). The CDR3 loop spans 15 amino acids. The germline V gene encodes CDR1 SEHNR and CDR2 FQNEAQ (reference sequence). Trimming removed 5 bases from V and 6 bases from J, with 18 bases in between. CDR3 DNA sequence: TGTGCCAGCAGCCTCATAGGCGGAAGAGGGGATACGCAGTATTTT. Its translation is CASSLIGGRGDTQYF.